This entry describes one TCR beta chain. What it recognizes is unknown. The sample originates from a study of cytomegalovirus exposure and HLA in healthy donors. Findings and limits, study-wide: It was in a later analysis that TCR association rates were seen to vary by HLA locus, highest for DRB1 and lowest for HLA-C. Later analysis identified a missense DCLRE1C variant that was linked to TCR beta V- and J-gene trimming.

Germline V gene lookup returns CDR1 SGHTA and CDR2 FQGNSA. There are 12 residues in the CDR3. The germline V and J ends were trimmed by 5 bases and 8 bases, with 12 bases remaining between them. 60 Vbeta and 13 Jbeta primers were used in PCR. Using immunoSEQ multiplex PCR, the repertoire was profiled, and TCRdb retains in-frame clones only, with some absent. The sample has 170,000 or so clones; about 80% are singletons. The chain uses TRBV7-2 and TRBJ1-2, with D unresolved. The sample comprised PBMCs. This receptor was obtained from a woman aged 25 to 39 in good health and CMV-seropositive. This chain's CDR3 is CASSLRAGGYTF. In DNA form, the CDR3 reads TGTGCCAGCAGCCTACGAGCGGGAGGCTACACCTTC.